This TCR beta chain was found in a study of blood T cells in healthy people across ages. General study points: With unsorted PBMCs, a conclusive comparison of naive versus antigen-experienced cells was not possible. Compared with aged donors, long-lived donors showed fewer expanded clones, suggesting selection. Among T cells, TCR beta diversity per million cells dropped roughly linearly as age rose.

With a J-beta primer mix and a sample-barcoded 5' primer, a second PCR ran about 6 to 11 cycles. Every cDNA was tagged by a template-switch adaptor with 12 random nucleotides. TCRdb recomputed calls from the 5' RACE reads with MiXCR, one row per CDR3 protein. The sample lists about 400,000 distinct CDR3 sequences; approximately 51% were seen once. CDR3 size: 14 residues. The ends were cut back, 4 bases at V and 1 base at J, with 9 bases in the middle. CDR1 and CDR2 from the germline V gene are SGHTA and FQGNSA. Points on this clonotype: Antigen: not known.

V usage is TRBV7-2 and J usage is TRBJ2-3; no definite D call. The sample was blood. This sequence originates from a man in his sixties in good health. The CDR3 protein is CASSSSPGTDTQYF. CDR3 nucleotides: TGTGCCAGCAGCTCAAGCCCAGGCACAGATACGCAGTATTTT.